This is a list of T cell receptor beta chains from one sample in a study of PD-L1 blockade in urothelial cancer. Some clones are missing from TCRdb's copy, which holds only in-frame ones; the method was immunoSEQ multiplex PCR. The sample yields roughly 63,000 clones, under 90% seen once. This specimen was PBMCs, taken around atezolizumab (anti-PD-L1) treatment. These receptors all stem from a man aged 65-85 years with urothelial cancer. CDR3s leave out the opening cysteine and the closing phenylalanine or tryptophan. The order of the fields is clone size, V gene, J gene, D gene, CDR3 length, CDR3 protein. A D gene is named only where the DNA matches it firmly. Clone sizes are given selectively: once, few, many, or a class where the clone is expanded.

-	TRBV30	TRBJ2-1	-	11	AGPGDADHEQF
few	TRBV10-3	TRBJ2-1	TRBD2	13	AISEGTSGNNEQF
-	TRBV5-1	TRBJ2-3	TRBD1	11	ATSTGSTDTQY
-	TRBV10-3	TRBJ2-4	TRBD2	18	AISESLWEGLDLGKNIQY
-	TRBV7-2	TRBJ2-7	TRBD2	13	ASSSGTRMSYEQY
-	TRBV11-1	TRBJ1-5	TRBD1	11	ASSLDRDQPQH
few	TRBV5-1	TRBJ1-1	-	11	ASSSGLTPEAF
-	TRBV5-1	TRBJ2-1	TRBD2	14	ASSPTSGSLYNEQF
-	TRBV4-1	TRBJ1-4	-	11	ASSQAPREKLF
-	TRBV18	TRBJ2-1	TRBD2	15	ASSLLAEPPKDNEQF
-	TRBV29-1	TRBJ1-3	-	13	SVTTGSISGNTIY
-	TRBV19	TRBJ1-5	TRBD1	12	ASSIRDRAQPQH
-	TRBV10-1	TRBJ2-5	-	11	ASSKQPQETQY
-	TRBV28	TRBJ1-2	TRBD1	12	ASRPTDRAGGYT
-	TRBV25-1	TRBJ1-1	TRBD1	11	ASSVRTGAEAF
-	TRBV30	TRBJ2-1	-	10	AWSAFNNEQF
-	TRBV30	TRBJ2-7	TRBD1	13	AWSLTGTVFYEQY
-	TRBV18	TRBJ2-7	-	13	ASSPLSGSSYEQY
few	TRBV5-1	TRBJ1-2	-	11	ASSPEAEHGYT
-	TRBV5-1	TRBJ2-2	TRBD1	12	ASTSGGNTGELF
-	TRBV29-1	TRBJ2-2	TRBD2	12	SVVAGGYTGELF
many	TRBV29-1	TRBJ1-2	-	9	SVYQANGYT
-	TRBV28	TRBJ2-1	TRBD2	13	ASSTPSGRADEQF
-	TRBV28	TRBJ2-7	-	8	ASSQDEQY
-	TRBV19	TRBJ1-2	-	11	ASHTAGLGGYT
-	TRBV29-1	TRBJ1-2	TRBD1	11	SVNDRGYYGYT
-	TRBV15	TRBJ2-2	TRBD2	15	ATSRELLASNTGELF
-	TRBV5-1	TRBJ2-2	-	13	ASSQGQGSTGELF
-	TRBV7-7	TRBJ2-1	-	11	ASSLHPRGEQF
-	TRBV5-1	TRBJ2-2	TRBD2	15	ASSLAGLAAFTGELF
-	TRBV6-6	TRBJ1-2	-	12	ASSPGLRRYGYT
-	TRBV19	TRBJ2-5	-	11	ATLLAVQETQY
-	TRBV19	TRBJ2-1	TRBD1	14	ASSIPSGQGYNEQF
few	TRBV27	TRBJ2-7	-	13	ASSLSPGLSYEQY
few	TRBV7-6	TRBJ1-5	-	11	ASSFSDNQPQH
-	TRBV4-1	TRBJ2-1	-	9	ASSVYNEQF
once	TRBV1	TRBJ2-1	-	16	TSSPPESGLARYNEQF
few	TRBV5-1	TRBJ2-5	-	11	ASIGPGRETQY
once	TRBV6-1	TRBJ2-7	TRBD2	12	ASSETSGSREQY
few	TRBV18	TRBJ1-3	TRBD1	15	ASSRDSQFLLGNTIY
few	TRBV10-3	TRBJ2-7	-	12	AISDAAITYEQY
-	TRBV5-1	TRBJ2-4	-	14	ASSLDLSAAKNIQY
-	TRBV13	TRBJ2-1	TRBD2	12	ASTPGGGDREQF
-	TRBV7-9	TRBJ1-2	-	10	ASSRYNYGYT
-	TRBV19	TRBJ2-5	TRBD1	12	ASSIGRGRETQY
many	TRBV10-3	TRBJ1-5	-	13	AISEADGGNQPQH
few	TRBV18	TRBJ2-3	-	14	ASSPRQGTTTDTQY
few	TRBV19	TRBJ1-3	TRBD1	14	ASSLTPTGTGNTIY
-	TRBV7-9	TRBJ2-3	TRBD2	14	ASSLGTSGRTDTQY
-	TRBV5-1	TRBJ2-2	-	12	ASSLTGNTGELF
-	TRBV28	TRBJ1-2	TRBD1	11	ASSFGDREGYT
-	TRBV10-3	TRBJ2-1	TRBD2	12	AVSRLADYNEQF
-	TRBV2	TRBJ2-1	-	11	ASRRDLDDEQF
-	TRBV5-1	TRBJ2-1	TRBD1	15	ASSSTSGQGLYNEQF
few	TRBV4-1	TRBJ2-1	-	15	ASSQNFLGGSYNEQF